Listed here are 26 T cell receptor beta chains from one sample, sequenced in a study of chemoradiotherapy in HPV16-positive cancers. TCRdb's copy holds only in-frame clones and misses some; the assay was immunoSEQ multiplex PCR. This sample has about 32,000 clones, with approximately 90% found just once. This specimen consisted of blood, obtained from a patient who underwent chemoradiotherapy. These TCRs come from a human donor with HPV-associated anogenital cancer.

The chain has TRBV5-6 and TRBJ2-3; D might be TRBD1 (6 bases). CDR3 size: 13 residues. Germline assignment: CDR1 SGHDT and CDR2 YYEEEE. V lost 7 bases, J lost 1 base, and 10 bases lay in between. The CDR3 sequence is CASSTGGTDTQYF. CDR3 coding DNA: TGTGCCAGCTCGACAGGTGGCACAGATACGCAGTATTTT.

This clone was counted once. The DNA of the CDR3 is TGCAGCGTTTTCCTAAGCTCTACCTACGAGCAGTACTTC. Protein: CSVFLSSTYEQYF. The genes are TRBV29-1 and TRBJ2-7; D is undetermined. With 5 bases removed from V and 2 bases from J, the gap between germline ends came to 13 bases. The CDR3 length is 13 residues. CDR1 and CDR2 (germline): SQVTM, ANQGSEA.

The genes are TRBV5-4 and TRBJ1-2; a weak D match, TRBD1 (6 bases). The germline V gene encodes CDR1 SGHNT and CDR2 YYREEE (reference sequence). Trimming cost V 0 bases and J 3 bases, with 12 bases left between them. This CDR3 is 15 amino acids long. CDR3 region: CASSLEGGSHYGYTF. Here the CDR3 DNA reads TGTGCCAGCAGCTTGGAGGGGGGATCCCACTATGGCTACACCTTC.

This chain joins TRBV7-9 and TRBJ1-1, with D possibly being TRBD1 (5 bases). Between the trimmed V and J ends, which lost 7 bases and 8 bases, there was a span of 14 bases. CDR3 length: 12 residues. Looked up from germline, CDR1 is SEHNR and CDR2 is FQNEAQ (reference sequence). CDR3 protein: CASTTDYREAFF. The CDR3 nucleotides are TGTGCCAGCACCACCGATTACAGGGAAGCTTTCTTT.

The chain couples TRBV25-1 to TRBJ2-3, with TRBD2 identical over 7 bases. CDR1 is MGHDK, CDR2 SYGVNS, per germline. V dropped 1 base and J dropped 5; count of bases not matched to a gene: 9. This CDR3 has 16 residues. CDR3 nucleotide sequence: TGTGCCAGCAGTGAATCTTCGCGGGAGTTATTAGATACGCAGTATTTT. Encoded protein: CASSESSRELLDTQYF.

This sequence joins TRBV12-5 and TRBJ2-2; 8 bases match TRBD1. CDR3 size: 15 residues. Germline trimming cut 6 bases from V and 5 bases from J; bases unmatched to any gene: 8. Germline-derived CDR1 and CDR2 are LGHNT and FRNRAP. CDR3 in DNA: TGTGCTAGTGGACCTCAGGGGGCAGGGACCGGGGAGCTGTTTTTT. This sequence encodes CASGPQGAGTGELFF.

This clone showed up just a few times. The DNA for the CDR3 is TGTGCCAGTTCACAGGGTCCCGAAAACTATGGCTACACCTTC. Its translation: CASSQGPENYGYTF. J is TRBJ1-2 and V is TRBV19; D perhaps matches TRBD1 (6 bases). In germline, CDR1 is LNHDA, CDR2 SQIVND (reference sequence). This CDR3 comprises 14 residues. V was trimmed by 8 bases and J by 2 bases, leaving 15 bases between them.

The rearrangement joins TRBV7-2 to TRBJ2-5; 7 bases agree with TRBD1. The CDR3 length is 13 residues. The germline gives CDR1 SGHTA, CDR2 FQGNSA. J lost 4 bases, V lost 6 bases, and 5 bases had no gene match. CDR3 coding DNA: TGTGCCAGCAGGACAGGGATGGGAGAGACCCAGTACTTC. This codes for CASRTGMGETQYF.

This sequence joins TRBV9 and TRBJ2-2; possibly TRBD1 for D (6 bases). The CDR3 length is 17 residues. Per germline, CDR1 SGDLS and CDR2 YYNGEE. V lost 0 bases and J lost 2, with 14 bases in between. CDR3 residues: CASSVARAGVNTGELFF. The CDR3 nucleotides are TGTGCCAGCAGCGTAGCAAGGGCAGGGGTTAACACCGGGGAGCTGTTTTTT. Complete variable domain (other parts from reference TRBV9 and TRBJ2-2): DSGVTQTPKHLITATGQRVTLRCSPRSGDLSVYWYQQSLDQGLQFLIQYYNGEERAKGNILERFSAQQFPDLHSELNLSSLELGDSALYFCASSVARAGVNTGELFFGEGSRLTVL.

This clone showed up just once. V is TRBV19 and J is TRBJ2-5, with 7 bases aligning to TRBD1. V trimming: 5 bases; J trimming: 5 bases; junction bases outside the gene matches: 11. The germline V gene encodes CDR1 LNHDA and CDR2 SQIVND (reference sequence). This CDR3 region has 15 residues. In DNA, the CDR3 is TGTGCCAGTAGTTCGGAGACAGGGTTCGGGGAGACCCAGTACTTC. The encoded protein is CASSSETGFGETQYF.

V and J are TRBV6-4 and TRBJ2-5, with 9 bases aligning to TRBD2. Germline loops: CDR1 MRHNA, CDR2 SNTAGT. This CDR3 comprises 19 residues. V shed 0 bases and J 0 bases; nucleotides not matched to a gene: 11. The CDR3 region has the DNA TGTGCCAGCAGTGACTCGAGCGGGGCTAGCGGGGCGTACCAAGAGACCCAGTACTTC. Its translation: CASSDSSGASGAYQETQYF.

The chain carries TRBV12-2 and TRBJ1-5; the table's D gene call, TRBD1, was not cross checked with the DNA. TRBV12-2 is a listed pseudogene. This CDR3 has 16 residues. For the CDR3, the DNA is TGTGCAAGTCGCCTAGGCCCCAGGTTTAGCAATCAGCCCCAGCATTTT. Residues: CASRLGPRFSNQPQHF.

The chain joins TRBV6-5 to TRBJ1-6, with TRBD1 matching over 7 bases. Per the germline V gene, CDR1 is MNHEY and CDR2 is SVGAGI. V trimming: 0 bases; J trimming: 12 bases; junction bases outside the gene matches: 8. This CDR3 spans 15 amino acids. The CDR3 sequence is CASSYSLDRDVPLHF. The CDR3 DNA reads as TGTGCCAGCAGTTACTCGCTAGACAGGGACGTACCCCTCCACTTT.

The chain couples TRBV27 to TRBJ1-1; D remains ambiguous. Germline loops: CDR1 MNHEY, CDR2 SMNVEV (reference sequence). V lost 1 base, J lost 0 bases, and 3 bases lay in between. There are 13 residues in the CDR3. CDR3 in amino acids: CASSLYMNTEAFF. In nucleotides, the CDR3 is TGTGCCAGCAGTTTATATATGAACACTGAAGCTTTCTTT.

This chain uses TRBV30 with TRBJ1-2, with D unresolved. Germline V gene lookup returns CDR1 GTSNPN and CDR2 SVGIG (reference sequence). The length of the CDR3 is 13 residues. With 3 bases removed from V and 5 bases from J, the gap between germline ends came to 13 bases. Here the CDR3 DNA reads TGTGCCTGGAGACAAGCGTCTACTTATGGCTACACCTTC. It specifies CAWRQASTYGYTF.

The chain uses TRBV19 and TRBJ2-3, with a tentative D call TRBD2 (5 bases). Trimming took 7 bases from V and 1 from J, leaving 18 bases between them. CDR3 length: 16 residues. CDR1 is LNHDA and CDR2 is SQIVND in the germline V gene (reference sequence). DNA of the CDR3: TGTGCCAGTACCCCCAATCTTGGAGGAGGCACAGATACGCAGTATTTT. Translated: CASTPNLGGGTDTQYF.

The chain links TRBV25-1 to TRBJ1-2, with D possibly being TRBD1 (6 bases). V lost 7 bases and J lost 8, with 20 bases in between. This CDR3 region has 14 residues. Germline V gives CDR1 MGHDK, CDR2 SYGVNS. CDR3 region: CASTPTGYVNGYTF. CDR3 bases: TGTGCCAGCACTCCTACAGGGTACGTGAACGGCTACACCTTC.

This clone was seen a single time. This chain connects TRBV5-1 to TRBJ2-2; unclear D gene. Germline values: CDR1 SGHRS, CDR2 YFSETQ. This CDR3 contains 15 residues. Trimming stripped 0 bases from V and 1 base from J, with 7 bases between. CDR3 in amino acids: CASSLGLLNTGELFF. DNA for the CDR3: TGCGCCAGCAGCTTGGGACTCTTGAACACCGGGGAGCTGTTTTTT.

The chain couples TRBV19 to TRBJ2-1; D not certain. The V end lost 7 bases, the J end lost 5 bases, and 15 bases lay between the germline ends. The CDR3 extends over 14 amino acids. Germline CDR1 LNHDA, CDR2 SQIVND (reference sequence). In nucleotides, the CDR3 is TGTGCCAGTAAAAAGATAACCCTAGACAATGAGCAGTTCTTC. Translation: CASKKITLDNEQFF.

The chain carries TRBV6-5 and TRBJ2-7; possible D gene TRBD2, 5 bases. CDR1 MNHEY and CDR2 SVGAGI come from the germline V gene. The V and J ends lost 8 bases and 0 bases respectively, with 14 bases between them. The CDR3 has 14 residues. In nucleotides, the CDR3 is TGTGCCAGCGTTGATCGCGGGCTCTCCTACGAGCAGTACTTC. Its translation is CASVDRGLSYEQYF.

The rearrangement uses TRBV5-6 and TRBJ1-2, with 8 bases identical to TRBD1. V trimming: 4 bases; J trimming: 3 bases; junction bases outside the gene matches: 14. Per germline, CDR1 SGHDT and CDR2 YYEEEE. This CDR3 spans 17 amino acids. The CDR3 DNA reads TGTGCCAGCAGCCAGGGGGCTGTTAGTGTCGTGGACTATGGCTACACCTTC. It translates to CASSQGAVSVVDYGYTF.

This clone has only one observation. V usage is TRBV9 and J usage is TRBJ2-1; no clear D. The length of the CDR3 is 11 residues. V lost 3 bases and J 9 bases, leaving 7 bases between the germline ends. Germline V gene lookup returns CDR1 SGDLS and CDR2 YYNGEE. The CDR3 DNA is TGTGCCAGCAGCGACCCGGGTGAGCAGTTCTTC. Encoded protein: CASSDPGEQFF.

This chain links TRBV23-1 with TRBJ2-2; D may be TRBD1 (6 bases). TRBV23-1 is an ORF for which the function is uncertain. The V and J ends lost 2 bases and 2 bases respectively, with 18 bases between them. The CDR3 totals 18 residues. Here the CDR3 reads CASSQRPRQDINTGELFF. The CDR3 DNA follows: TGCGCCAGCAGTCAACGTCCGCGACAGGACATAAACACCGGGGAGCTGTTTTTT.

The V gene is TRBV5-1, the J gene TRBJ1-3, with D perhaps matching TRBD1 (6 bases). Per germline, CDR1 SGHRS and CDR2 YFSETQ. Trimming removed 4 bases at V and 0 bases at J, with 17 bases between. This CDR3 has 17 residues. CDR3 in amino acids: CASSIGATGTSGNTIYF. The CDR3 DNA sequence: TGCGCCAGCAGCATTGGGGCAACAGGGACCTCTGGAAACACCATATATTTT.

This chain links TRBV18 with TRBJ1-5; 8 positions match TRBD1. Germline CDR1 reads KGHSH; CDR2 reads LQKENI. V was pared by 2 bases and J by 2 bases, with 11 bases of the junction left unmatched. There are 18 residues in the CDR3. The CDR3 bases are TGTGCCAGCTCACCAGCTACGGCAGGGGGCTTTGGCAATCAGCCCCAGCATTTT. Translated: CASSPATAGGFGNQPQHF.

The chain links TRBV5-8 to TRBJ2-3; 13 bases match TRBD2. Germline trimming cut 4 bases from V and 4 bases from J; bases unmatched to any gene: 3. The CDR3 totals 15 residues. CDR1 is SGHTS and CDR2 is YDEGEE in the germline V gene. CDR3 sequence reads: CASSTGLAGADTQYF. The CDR3 bases are TGTGCCAGCAGCACCGGACTAGCGGGAGCAGATACGCAGTATTTT.